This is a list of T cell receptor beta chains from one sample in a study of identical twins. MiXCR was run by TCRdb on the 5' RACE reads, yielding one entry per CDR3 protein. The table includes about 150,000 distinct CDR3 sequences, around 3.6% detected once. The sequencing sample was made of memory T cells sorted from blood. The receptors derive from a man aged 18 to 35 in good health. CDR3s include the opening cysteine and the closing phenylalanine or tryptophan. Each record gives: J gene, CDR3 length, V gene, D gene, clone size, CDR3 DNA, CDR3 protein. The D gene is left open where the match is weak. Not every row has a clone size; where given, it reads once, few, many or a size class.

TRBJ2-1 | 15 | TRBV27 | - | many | TGTGCCAGCAGTTTAAGGGGCGGGACCAACAATGAGCAGTTCTTC | CASSLRGGTNNEQFF
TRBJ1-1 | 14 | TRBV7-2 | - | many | TGTGCCAGCAGCTTAAGTCTGGGTTCCGTTGAAGCTTTCTTT | CASSLSLGSVEAFF
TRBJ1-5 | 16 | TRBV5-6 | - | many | TGTGCCAGCAGCTTGGCCGGACAGAAGACCAATCAGCCCCAGCATTTT | CASSLAGQKTNQPQHF
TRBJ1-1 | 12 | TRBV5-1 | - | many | TGCGCCAGCAGCCAGACCAGCACTGAAGCTTTCTTT | CASSQTSTEAFF
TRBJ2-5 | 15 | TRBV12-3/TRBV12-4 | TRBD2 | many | TGTGCCAGCAGTTCTTTACTAGCGGTTCGAGAGACCCAGTACTTC | CASSSLLAVRETQYF
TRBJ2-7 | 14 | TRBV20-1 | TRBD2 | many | TGCAGTGCGCGGTCCGGGACTAGCATGCAGGGGCAGTACTTC | CSARSGTSMQGQYF
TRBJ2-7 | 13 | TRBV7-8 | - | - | TGTGCCAGCAGCTCCCGGGCTGGCTACGAGCAGTACTTC | CASSSRAGYEQYF
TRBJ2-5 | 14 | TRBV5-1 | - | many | TGCGCCAGCAGCTTGGGAGGGCCGCAAGAGACCCAGTACTTC | CASSLGGPQETQYF
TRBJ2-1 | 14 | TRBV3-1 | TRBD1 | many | TGTGCCAGCAGCCAAGCCGCAGGGGGCAATGAGCAGTTCTTC | CASSQAAGGNEQFF
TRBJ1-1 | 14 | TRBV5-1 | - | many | TGCGCCAGCAGCTTGGCCGGGCGGAACACTGAAGCTTTCTTT | CASSLAGRNTEAFF
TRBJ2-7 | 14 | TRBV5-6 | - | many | TGTGCCAGCAGCACACAGGGATTTCACTACGAGCAGTACTTC | CASSTQGFHYEQYF
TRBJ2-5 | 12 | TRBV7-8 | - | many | TGTGCCAGCAGCCGGTCCTCGGAGACCCAGTACTTC | CASSRSSETQYF
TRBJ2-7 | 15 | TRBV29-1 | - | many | TGCAGCGTGCCCGTCCCGGGACGCACTTCCTACGAGCAGTACTTC | CSVPVPGRTSYEQYF
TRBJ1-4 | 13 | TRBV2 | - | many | TGTGCCAGCACCGGGGGGCCAGGGGAAAAACTGTTTTTT | CASTGGPGEKLFF
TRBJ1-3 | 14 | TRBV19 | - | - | TGTGCCAGTAGTATTGCGGGGCCTGGAAACACCATATATTTT | CASSIAGPGNTIYF
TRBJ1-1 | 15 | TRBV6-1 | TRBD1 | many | TGTGCCAGCAGTAGAAGGACAGGGGGGAACACTGAAGCTTTCTTT | CASSRRTGGNTEAFF
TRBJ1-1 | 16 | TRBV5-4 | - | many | TGTGCCAGCAGCTTTGATCTGTTCGGGTGGAACACTGAAGCTTTCTTT | CASSFDLFGWNTEAFF
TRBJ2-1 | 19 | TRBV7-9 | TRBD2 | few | TGTGCCAGCAGCCGGGACAGTCCACTAGCGGGAGGGGGATGGAATGAGCAGTTCTTC | CASSRDSPLAGGGWNEQFF
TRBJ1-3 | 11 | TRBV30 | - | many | TGTGCCTGGAGTGAAGGAAACACCATATATTTT | CAWSEGNTIYF
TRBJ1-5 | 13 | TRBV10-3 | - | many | TGTGCCATCAGTGTAGACACAGATCAGCCCCAGCATTTT | CAISVDTDQPQHF
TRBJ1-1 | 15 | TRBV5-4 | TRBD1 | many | TGTGCCAGCAGCCCCGCCGGGACAGGGATCGCTGAAGCTTTCTTT | CASSPAGTGIAEAFF
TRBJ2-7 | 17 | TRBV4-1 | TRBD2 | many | TGCGCCAGCAGCCAAGATCCCCCAGCGGGAGGTTTCTGGGAGCAGTACTTC | CASSQDPPAGGFWEQYF
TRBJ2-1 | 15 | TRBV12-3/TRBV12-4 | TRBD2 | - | TGTGCCAGCAGTTTAACTAGAGGGAGGGCCAATGAGCAGTTCTTC | CASSLTRGRANEQFF
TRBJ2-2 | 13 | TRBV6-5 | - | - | TGTGCCAGCAGTTACAACCCTCCCGGGGAGCTGTTTTTT | CASSYNPPGELFF
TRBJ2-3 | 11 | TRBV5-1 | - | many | TGCGCCAGCAGAAGGGGAGATACGCAGTATTTT | CASRRGDTQYF
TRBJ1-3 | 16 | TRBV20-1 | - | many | TGCAGTGCTCGCACCGGGGGACACAACTCTGGAAACACCATATATTTT | CSARTGGHNSGNTIYF
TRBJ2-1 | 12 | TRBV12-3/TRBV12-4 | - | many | TGTGCCAGCAGTTTTCGCAACAATGAGCAGTTCTTC | CASSFRNNEQFF
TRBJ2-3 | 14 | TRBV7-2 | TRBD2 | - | TGTGCCAGCAGCGGGACTAGCGGGAGTGGTACGCAGTATTTT | CASSGTSGSGTQYF
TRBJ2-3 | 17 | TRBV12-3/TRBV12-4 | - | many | TGTGCCAGCAGTTTGGGGTTGGGACTTTTCTCCACAGATACGCAGTATTTT | CASSLGLGLFSTDTQYF
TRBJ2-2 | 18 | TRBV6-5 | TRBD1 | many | TGTGCCAGCAGTTCCCAAAGGGGACAGGGCCCAAACACCGGGGAGCTGTTTTTT | CASSSQRGQGPNTGELFF
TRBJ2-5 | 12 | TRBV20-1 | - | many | TGCAGTGCTATGGCTAGCCAAGAGACCCAGTACTTC | CSAMASQETQYF
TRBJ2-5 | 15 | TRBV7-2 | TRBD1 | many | TGTGCCAGCAGCTTAAACAGGGGGCGAGGGGAGACCCAGTACTTC | CASSLNRGRGETQYF
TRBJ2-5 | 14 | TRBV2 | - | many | TGTGCCAGCAGTGAACAGAGGGTTCAAGAGACCCAGTACTTC | CASSEQRVQETQYF
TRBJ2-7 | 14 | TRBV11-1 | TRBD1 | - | TGTGCCAGCAGCTTAGCAGGGGGCATCTACGAGCAGTACTTC | CASSLAGGIYEQYF
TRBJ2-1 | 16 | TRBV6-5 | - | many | TGTGCCAGCAGTTACTCGATCGGGACTTCCTACAATGAGCAGTTCTTC | CASSYSIGTSYNEQFF
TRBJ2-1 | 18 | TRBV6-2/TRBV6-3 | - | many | TGTGCCAGCAGTTCGGGATCCTGGACGTTTAGCTCCTACAATGAGCAGTTCTTC | CASSSGSWTFSSYNEQFF
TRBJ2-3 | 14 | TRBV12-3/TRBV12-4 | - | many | TGTGCCAGCACGCCACAGGGAGTTACAGATACGCAGTATTTT | CASTPQGVTDTQYF
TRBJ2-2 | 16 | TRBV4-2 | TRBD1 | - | TGTGCCAGCAGCCAGGGACAGGGGGGAAACACCGGGGAGCTGTTTTTT | CASSQGQGGNTGELFF
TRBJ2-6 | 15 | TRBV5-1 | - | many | TGCGCCAGCAGCTTCGACAGCTCTGGGGCCAACGTCCTGACTTTC | CASSFDSSGANVLTF
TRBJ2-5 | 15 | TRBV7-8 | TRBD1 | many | TGTGCCAGCAGCTTAACAGGGGGCGGTGGAGAGACCCAGTACTTC | CASSLTGGGGETQYF
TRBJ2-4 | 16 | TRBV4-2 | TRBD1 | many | TGTGCCAGCAGCCAAGGGGACAGGGTGGGCAAAAACATTCAGTACTTC | CASSQGDRVGKNIQYF
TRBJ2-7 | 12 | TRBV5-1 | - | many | TGCGCCAGCGGAAGAGGGGGTCACGAGCAGTACTTC | CASGRGGHEQYF